The entry below describes one TCR beta chain. The target of this receptor is not known. Base qualities are not provided; no much larger clone lies one nucleotide away. The data originate from a study of metastatic and nonmetastatic thyroid tumors (dated by TCRdb to the early 2020s). Describing the broader study: The researchers compared repertoires between peripheral blood samples and tumor or nodule tissue samples from patients with malignant or benign thyroid disease.

The CDR3 starts with the cysteine, ends with the phenylalanine, and has 14 residues. Just the 42-base CDR3 DNA is kept, in frame starting at base 1. The junction carries 7 bases between V and J, which are trimmed by 3 bases and 1 base respectively. CDR1 MNHNS and CDR2 SASEGT were looked up in the germline V gene. On the study overall, not on this receptor specifically: In both blood and tumor samples, malignant tumors were reported to have significantly higher TCR beta diversity than benign nodules.

No patient had received any treatment before thyroid surgery. Patient clinical samples collected from about 2012 to 2018 were retrospectively analysed using T-cell receptor beta sequencing. Receptor libraries were prepared by PCR. Sequencing used an Illumina HiSeq 4000. High-throughput sequencing was used to profile the TCR beta-chain CDR3 region of each patient. The paper's data handling went like this. Drawing on CDR3 differences between clinicopathological groups, the researchers built a classifier meant to tell apart patients with distant-metastatic papillary thyroid cancer. The Shannon index was used to assess repertoire diversity, and the Morisita-Horn index was used to assess tumor-blood repertoire similarity. TCRdb reworked the public reads: Q25 trimming with fastp, MiXCR clone assembly, productive beta chains retained. The V and J calls were determined by TCRdb, not by the authors. The sample has 15,000 to 20,000 clones on record, less than 25% of them singletons. The top ten clonotypes cover around 15% of the sample.

The rearrangement joined TRBV6-1 to TRBJ1-3; no D gene is confidently identified. Sequences were obtained from tumor tissue. The TCR sequence derives from a female donor with papillary thyroid cancer or a benign thyroid nodule (not recorded which). Some clones in this sample may be carry-over from other donors' samples. The CDR3 protein sequence reads: CASSDRWSGNTIYF. The DNA reads as follows: TGTGCCAGCAGTGATCGGTGGTCTGGAAACACCATATATTTT.